The 14 T cell receptor beta chains reported below all come from one sample, sequenced in a study of T cell changes during pregnancy in multiple sclerosis. Assay used: immunoSEQ multiplex PCR; TCRdb lists only in-frame clones, some missing. The table lists tens of thousands of clones, approximately 91% of them singletons. This specimen consisted of peripheral blood, obtained in the second trimester of pregnancy. All receptors derive from a female donor in good health, enrolled as a control in a pregnancy study.

This clone was seen a single time. This chain's CDR3 is CASSSTSGGAYEQFF. DNA for the CDR3: TGCGCCAGCAGCTCCACTAGCGGGGGGGCCTATGAGCAGTTCTTC. The genes are TRBV5-1 and TRBJ2-1; 13 bases are shared with TRBD2. The CDR3 has 15 residues. CDR1 SGHRS and CDR2 YFSETQ come from the germline V gene. V shed 3 bases and J 8 bases; nucleotides not matched to a gene: 5.

V and J are TRBV10-3 and TRBJ1-4, with D perhaps TRBD1 (6 bases). Between the trimmed V and J ends, which lost 7 bases and 3 bases, there was a span of 9 bases. Germline assignment: CDR1 ENHRY and CDR2 SYGVKD. The CDR3 extends over 13 amino acids. This chain's CDR3 is CAITSGANEKLFF. The CDR3, as DNA: TGTGCCATCACTTCAGGGGCTAATGAAAAACTGTTTTTT.

This chain joins TRBV2 and TRBJ1-5; D ambiguous. The germline V gene encodes CDR1 SNHLY and CDR2 FYNNEI. There are 17 residues in the CDR3. With 6 bases removed from V and 1 base from J, the gap between germline ends came to 19 bases. The CDR3 spells CASSPLGGMDSNQPQHF. The CDR3 coding sequence is TGTGCCAGCAGCCCCCTGGGCGGGATGGACAGCAATCAGCCCCAGCATTTT.

The chain links TRBV19 to TRBJ1-6, with D uncertain. This CDR3 region has 19 residues. Germline lookup yields CDR1 LNHDA and CDR2 SQIVND (reference sequence). Trimming cost V 1 base and J 8 bases, with 24 bases left between them. The chain's CDR3 is CASSIGRGLVEPDHSPLHF. Written as DNA, the CDR3 is TGTGCCAGTAGTATAGGGCGGGGTTTGGTCGAACCTGATCATTCACCCCTCCACTTT.

The table lists this clone with a count of one. The genes are TRBV7-9 and TRBJ2-7; D gene uncertain. CDR1 SEHNR and CDR2 FQNEAQ come from the germline V gene (reference sequence). V was pared by 5 bases and J by 7 bases, with 15 bases between. The CDR3 totals 13 residues. The CDR3 bases are TGTGCCAGCAGCCTGTTAGCCGGAGTGGAGCAGTACTTC. Its protein product is CASSLLAGVEQYF.

This clone was observed a single time. The gene calls are TRBV19 and TRBJ1-5; 7 bases are a match to TRBD1. Germline CDR1 reads LNHDA; CDR2 reads SQIVND (reference sequence). Germline trimming cut 6 bases from V and 4 bases from J; bases unmatched to any gene: 6. The length of the CDR3 is 14 residues. CDR3 loop: CASSDRAKNQPQHF. CDR3 in DNA: TGTGCCAGTAGCGACAGGGCCAAAAATCAGCCCCAGCATTTT.

In its sample, this clone was seen once. The J gene is TRBJ2-7, the V gene TRBV29-1; D not certain. Germline CDR1 reads SQVTM; CDR2 reads ANQGSEA. This CDR3 has 12 residues. V was clipped by 2 bases and J by 3 bases, with 8 bases between them. The CDR3 region has the DNA TGCAGCGTTGAAAACAACCACTACGAGCAGTACTTC. Translating it yields CSVENNHYEQYF.

The chain couples TRBV2 to TRBJ1-5; TRBD1 aligns across 8 bases. After removal of 8 bases from V and 6 bases from J, the junction contained 9 bases not matched to a gene. Germline V gene sequence: CDR1 SNHLY, CDR2 FYNNEI. The CDR3 is 14 residues long. CDR3 residues: CASGVDRESQPQHF. CDR3 DNA sequence: TGTGCCAGCGGGGTGGACAGGGAGAGTCAGCCCCAGCATTTT.

The rearrangement joins TRBV7-8 to TRBJ2-7; 9 positions match TRBD2. Trimming at V came to 5 bases and at J to 2 bases, leaving 7 bases not matched to a gene. The germline CDR1 and CDR2 sequences are SGHVS and FQNEAQ. This CDR3 has 15 residues. CDR3 coding DNA: TGTGCCAGCAGCCCCCCGGGACTAGCTGCCTACGAGCAGTACTTC. Its protein is CASSPPGLAAYEQYF. The full variable domain, completed using reference TRBV7-8 and TRBJ2-7, is GAGVSQSPRYKVAKRGQDVALRCDPISGHVSLFWYQQALGQGPEFLTYFQNEAQLDKSGLPSDRFFAERPEGSVSTLKIQRTQQEDSAVYLCASSPPGLAAYEQYFGPGTRLTVT.

This sequence joins TRBV9 and TRBJ2-1, with TRBD2 matching over 13 bases. CDR1 SGDLS and CDR2 YYNGEE come from the germline V gene. The V segment lost 2 bases and the J segment 8 bases; nucleotides outside the gene matches: 4. The CDR3 is 15 residues long. CDR3 protein: CASSVRTSGSHEQFF. The CDR3 bases are TGTGCCAGCAGCGTTCGGACTAGCGGGAGCCATGAGCAGTTCTTC.

The chain carries TRBV7-8 and TRBJ1-6; perhaps TRBD1 as D (5 bases). The V gene lost 0 bases and the J gene lost 4 bases, with 13 bases spanning the gap. The CDR3 loop spans 17 amino acids. The germline V gene encodes CDR1 SGHVS and CDR2 FQNEAQ. CDR3 bases: TGTGCCAGCAGCTTAGCGTGGACAAAGTCTTATAATTCACCCCTCCACTTT. Translation: CASSLAWTKSYNSPLHF.

CDR3 loop: CASSQEFRLAGRDTQYF. DNA of the CDR3: TGCGCCAGCAGCCAAGAATTTCGGCTAGCGGGACGAGATACGCAGTATTTT. The V call is TRBV4-1, the J call TRBJ2-3; 9 bases are a match to TRBD2. Per germline, CDR1 MGHRA and CDR2 YSYEKL. Trimming took 0 bases from V and 5 from J; bases not matched to a gene: 9. The CDR3 loop spans 17 amino acids.

This clone was found once. The rearrangement links TRBV27 to TRBJ1-2, with D perhaps matching TRBD1 (6 bases). The CDR3 has 14 amino acids. The germline V gene encodes CDR1 MNHEY and CDR2 SMNVEV (reference sequence). Trimming cost V 8 bases and J 2 bases, with 15 bases left between them. The CDR3 coding sequence is TGTGCCAGCGGACCGACAGGAGGCAACTATGGCTACACCTTC. Translated: CASGPTGGNYGYTF.

The chain employs TRBV27 and TRBJ2-3, with 8 bases identical to TRBD1. Unmatched junction bases numbered 5, after V lost 5 bases and J lost 4 bases. Germline values: CDR1 MNHEY, CDR2 SMNVEV (reference sequence). This CDR3 has 14 amino acids. CDR3 in DNA: TGTGCCAGCAGTCCCAGGGGGCGCGCAGATACGCAGTATTTT. This codes for CASSPRGRADTQYF.